This entry lists 20 T cell receptor beta chains sequenced from one sample in a study of technical replicates of blood from a handful of donors. Data came from immunoSEQ multiplex PCR; TCRdb stores just in-frame clones and leaves some out. The repertoire includes some 70,000 clones, roughly nine tenths of them detected once, and roughly 5% sits in the top ten. The sample was PBMCs. The source of these receptors is a human donor in good health. Some clones in this sample may be carry-over from other donors' samples.

The rearrangement links TRBV5-1 to TRBJ2-3, with 13 bases fitting TRBD2. Per germline, CDR1 SGHRS and CDR2 YFSETQ. The V segment lost 3 bases and the J segment 6 bases; nucleotides outside the gene matches: 1. This CDR3 is built from 14 residues. The CDR3 sequence: CASSSGLAGDTQYF. The CDR3 DNA reads TGCGCCAGCAGCTCGGGACTAGCGGGGGATACGCAGTATTTT.

The genes are TRBV4-1 and TRBJ1-6, with no clear D. Per the germline V gene, CDR1 is MGHRA and CDR2 is YSYEKL. V gave up 2 bases and J gave up 9 bases, with 14 bases separating them. There are 15 residues in the CDR3. Written as DNA, the CDR3 is TGCGCCAGCAGCCAACTCCCGGGGATTGGTTCACCCCTCCACTTT. It translates to CASSQLPGIGSPLHF.

The CDR3 bases are TGTGCCAGCAGCTTCAGGACCGGACTAGCGGGAGTCGATACGCAGTATTTT. Encoded protein: CASSFRTGLAGVDTQYF. This sequence joins TRBV7-3 and TRBJ2-3; 13 bases fit TRBD2. Unmatched junction bases numbered 9, after V lost 3 bases and J lost 6 bases. This CDR3 region has 17 residues. Germline V lookup: CDR1 SGHTA, CDR2 FQGTGA.

V gene TRBV5-1 combines with J gene TRBJ2-5; 10 nucleotides line up with TRBD2. Germline trimming cut 4 bases from V and 2 bases from J; bases unmatched to any gene: 8. Germline V CDR1 and CDR2: SGHRS, YFSETQ. The CDR3 has 16 amino acids. CDR3 sequence reads: CASSLGPSGGQETQYF. Here the CDR3 DNA reads TGCGCCAGCAGCCTGGGGCCTAGCGGGGGACAAGAGACCCAGTACTTC. Full variable domain (rest looked up from reference TRBV5-1 and TRBJ2-5): KAGVTQTPRYLIKTRGQQVTLSCSPISGHRSVSWYQQTPGQGLQFLFEYFSETQRNKGNFPGRFSGRQFSNSRSEMNVSTLELGDSALYLCASSLGPSGGQETQYFGPGTRLLVL.

V gene TRBV7-2 combines with J gene TRBJ2-7, with a tentative D call TRBD2 (5 bases). Trimming cost V 1 base and J 5 bases, with 9 bases left between them. Germline V lookup: CDR1 SGHTA, CDR2 FQGNSA. The CDR3 totals 13 residues. The CDR3 region is CASSLVEGNEQYF. CDR3 in DNA: TGTGCCAGCAGCTTAGTTGAGGGAAACGAGCAGTACTTC.

The V gene is TRBV6-5, the J gene TRBJ2-4; 7 bases are shared with TRBD1. Per germline, CDR1 MNHEY and CDR2 SVGAGI. The CDR3 runs 13 residues. Germline trimming cut 5 bases from V and 10 bases from J; bases unmatched to any gene: 8. The DNA for the CDR3 is TGTGCCAGCAGTACAGGGGCCAGAGGGATTCAGTACTTC. Amino acid sequence: CASSTGARGIQYF.

This clone was found once. This sequence joins TRBV10-3 and TRBJ1-6; 7 bases fit TRBD1. V lost 2 bases and J lost 8; bases outside the gene matches: 3. CDR1 and CDR2 (germline): ENHRY, SYGVKD. The CDR3 loop spans 14 amino acids. The CDR3 DNA sequence: TGTGCCATCAGTGAGACAGGGGCCTATTCACCCCTCCACTTT. As protein: CAISETGAYSPLHF.

The chain uses TRBV2 and TRBJ2-7; a weak D match, TRBD1 (6 bases). V was trimmed by 4 bases and J by 2 bases, leaving 9 bases between them. Per the germline V gene, CDR1 is SNHLY and CDR2 is FYNNEI. CDR3 length: 13 residues. The CDR3 region has the DNA TGTGCCAGCAGTGGCAGGGGCGCCTACGAGCAGTACTTC. It codes for CASSGRGAYEQYF.

The rearrangement links TRBV4-3 to TRBJ1-2; D not resolved. The CDR3 is made up of 16 amino acids. Germline loops: CDR1 LGHNA, CDR2 YSLEER. The germline V and J ends were trimmed by 0 bases and 4 bases, with 15 bases remaining between them. CDR3 amino acids: CASSQDRVSGPYGYTF. CDR3 bases: TGCGCCAGCAGCCAAGATAGAGTCAGCGGTCCCTATGGCTACACCTTC.

The rearrangement uses TRBV5-3 and TRBJ1-4, with D possibly being TRBD1 (5 bases). TRBV5-3 belongs to the ORF category, with a function that is uncertain. This CDR3 comprises 15 residues. Trimming left V 5 bases short and J 0 bases short, with 11 bases between. The CDR3 nucleotides read TGTGCCAGAAGAAAGGGGCCTGCAACTAATGAAAAACTGTTTTTT. Encoded protein: CARRKGPATNEKLFF.

This chain connects TRBV5-6 to TRBJ2-1; D ambiguous. The CDR3 is made up of 15 amino acids. Germline V lookup: CDR1 SGHDT, CDR2 YYEEEE. V was trimmed by 0 bases and J by 0 bases, leaving 7 bases between them. This CDR3 is CASSLEPSSYNEQFF. The CDR3 DNA reads as TGTGCCAGCAGCTTGGAACCGAGCTCCTACAATGAGCAGTTCTTC.

This clone has a count of ten or more. Here the CDR3 DNA reads TGTGCCATCAGTAGCACCTTTGGGACAGGGGTGTCCTCTGGAAACACCATATATTTT. Translating it yields CAISSTFGTGVSSGNTIYF. J is TRBJ1-3 and V is TRBV10-3; 10 positions match TRBD1. The CDR3 length is 19 residues. CDR1 is ENHRY and CDR2 is SYGVKD in the germline V gene. V dropped 5 bases and J dropped 0; count of bases not matched to a gene: 13.

The chain uses TRBV27 and TRBJ1-5; tentatively, D is TRBD1 (5 bases). The CDR3 extends over 16 amino acids. Germline loops: CDR1 MNHEY, CDR2 SMNVEV (reference sequence). Trimming pared 0 bases from V and 3 bases from J, leaving 12 bases between. CDR3 region: CASSLSWGGYNQPQHF. CDR3 in DNA: TGTGCCAGCAGTTTATCGTGGGGCGGTTACAATCAGCCCCAGCATTTT.

This clone was seen just once. The V call is TRBV7-3, the J call TRBJ2-2; 9 bases map to TRBD2. CDR1 and CDR2 (germline): SGHTA, FQGTGA. V was clipped by 6 bases and J by 6 bases; unmatched bases: 8. CDR3 length: 15 amino acids. Here the CDR3 reads CASSQIAGDAGELFF. In DNA, the CDR3 is TGTGCCAGCAGTCAAATAGCGGGAGATGCCGGGGAGCTGTTTTTT.

J is TRBJ2-3 and V is TRBV6-6; TRBD2 matches 10 bases. Germline lookup yields CDR1 MNHNY and CDR2 SVGAGI (reference sequence). CDR3 length equals 16 residues. V lost 7 bases to trimming and J lost 2 bases; unmatched junction nucleotides: 9. CDR3 loop: CASISGTSVYTDTQYF. CDR3 bases: TGTGCCAGCATATCCGGGACTAGCGTTTACACAGATACGCAGTATTTT.

The chain links TRBV6-1 to TRBJ2-1, with 7 bases that match TRBD2. Germline assignment: CDR1 MNHNS and CDR2 SASEGT. The CDR3 has 15 residues. The ends lost 3 bases at V and 2 bases at J; junction bases unmatched: 4. The CDR3 nucleotides read TGTGCCAGCAGTGATGGTGGGGGGGCCTACAATGAGCAGTTCTTC. Translation gives CASSDGGGAYNEQFF.

This clone was detected once. This chain joins TRBV6-6 and TRBJ2-7; D is possibly TRBD1 (5 bases). CDR1 and CDR2 (germline): MNHNY, SVGAGI (reference sequence). CDR3 length: 15 residues. Trimming stripped 0 bases from V and 6 bases from J, with 15 bases between. The CDR3 spells CASSYSWGAGSEQYF. CDR3 DNA sequence: TGTGCCAGCAGTTACTCGTGGGGCGCAGGCAGCGAGCAGTACTTC.

The V call is TRBV1, the J call TRBJ2-5; the table's D gene call, TRBD2, was not cross checked with the DNA. TRBV1 is a pseudogene locus. The CDR3 totals 16 residues. The CDR3 DNA sequence: TGCACCAGCAGCCAAGATCGGCCCCCCGGGGAAGAGACCCAGTACTTC. Translating it yields CTSSQDRPPGEETQYF.

This clone was found once. The chain links TRBV7-3 to TRBJ1-6, with D tentatively TRBD1 (5 bases). V was clipped by 5 bases and J by 9 bases, with 17 bases between them. CDR3 length: 15 amino acids. From germline, CDR1 is SGHTA and CDR2 FQGTGA. The CDR3: CASSLSGGFSSPLHF. As DNA, the CDR3 is TGTGCCAGCAGCCTATCGGGGGGTTTCTCTTCACCCCTCCACTTT.

For the CDR3, the DNA is TGTGCCAGCAGCTTAGATCTCCCGAGCTCCTATAATTCACCCCTCCACTTT. Residues: CASSLDLPSSYNSPLHF. The chain couples TRBV7-2 to TRBJ1-6; D is undetermined. This CDR3 region has 17 residues. V was cut by 1 base and J by 0 bases, with 10 bases left in between. Germline values: CDR1 SGHTA, CDR2 FQGNSA. Drawing the rest from reference TRBV7-2 and TRBJ1-6, the complete variable domain is GAGVSQSPSNKVTEKGKDVELRCDPISGHTALYWYRQSLGQGLEFLIYFQGNSAPDKSGLPSDRFSAERTGGSVSTLTIQRTQQEDSAVYLCASSLDLPSSYNSPLHFGNGTRLTVT.